Listed below are T cell receptor beta chains from one sample, sequenced in a study of blood T cell repertoires in COVID-19. Clones were sequenced by immunoSEQ multiplex PCR, and TCRdb holds only the in-frame ones, with some missing. This table has about 310,000 clones, around 86% appearing once. The material sequenced was peripheral blood. These receptors were obtained from a man between 45 and 60 years old with active or convalescent COVID-19. CDR3s include the opening cysteine and the closing phenylalanine or tryptophan. D genes are given only for firm matches. Clone size is shown for a subset of rows, as once, few, many or a class of expanded clone.

13	TRBJ2-3	TRBV5-1	NA	NA	TGCGCCAGCAGCCGGCTAGTAACAGATACGCAGTATTTT	CASSRLVTDTQYF
12	TRBJ2-1	TRBV10-2	NA	NA	TGCGCCAGCAGTGTCTTTAGCGATGAGCAGTTCTTC	CASSVFSDEQFF
16	TRBJ1-5	TRBV7-8	NA	NA	TGTGCCAGCAGCTTATCGACAGGACTTAGCAATCAGCCCCAGCATTTT	CASSLSTGLSNQPQHF
14	TRBJ1-4	TRBV6-5	NA	NA	TGTGCCAGCAGAACGACAAGGGGTAATGAAAAACTGTTTTTT	CASRTTRGNEKLFF
12	TRBJ2-1	TRBV12-3/TRBV12-4	NA	NA	TGTGCCAGCAGCTATAATTACAATGAGCAGTTCTTC	CASSYNYNEQFF
16	TRBJ1-3	TRBV7-6	NA	TRBD1	TGTGCCAGCAGCTTAGGTTACAGGGGGCCTGGAAACACCATATATTTT	CASSLGYRGPGNTIYF
15	TRBJ2-1	TRBV7-8	NA	NA	TGTGCCAGCAGCTTGGGAGAAGGATCCTACAATGAGCAGTTCTTC	CASSLGEGSYNEQFF
13	TRBJ2-7	TRBV6-5	NA	NA	TGTGCCAGTCGAACCGGGAGCTCCTACGAGCAGTACTTC	CASRTGSSYEQYF
16	TRBJ2-7	TRBV6-1	NA	TRBD2	TGTGCCAGCAGTGGATTTCTAGCGGGAGTATCGGTTGAGCAGTACTTC	CASSGFLAGVSVEQYF
17	TRBJ2-1	TRBV2	NA	TRBD1	TGTGCCAGCAGTGAAGCGCTTGGGTTGACACAGGGGTTGGAGCAGTTCTTC	CASSEALGLTQGLEQFF
14	TRBJ2-1	TRBV10-3	NA	TRBD2	TGTGCCAGTAGCGGGAGCCTATCCTACAATGAGCAGTTCTTC	CASSGSLSYNEQFF
15	TRBJ2-5	TRBV7-2	NA	TRBD2	TGTGCCAGCAGCCCCGGACTAGCGGGGTATGAGACCCAGTACTTC	CASSPGLAGYETQYF
15	TRBJ1-1	TRBV6-6	NA	NA	TGTGCCAGCAGCCTACAACAGGGTCCATACACTGAAGCTTTCTTT	CASSLQQGPYTEAFF
14	TRBJ2-2	TRBV10-3	NA	NA	TGTGCCATCAGCGTCACAGGGAACACCGGGGAGCTGTTTTTT	CAISVTGNTGELFF
11	TRBJ2-5	TRBV20-1	NA	TRBD1	TGCAGTGCACAGGGGCCAGAGACCCAGTACTTC	CSAQGPETQYF
15	TRBJ2-3	TRBV6-4	NA	NA	TGTGCCAGCAGTGAGAGTCGGGAAAGCACAGATACGCAGTATTTT	CASSESRESTDTQYF
13	TRBJ1-1	TRBV7-3	NA	NA	TGTGCCAGCAGCTTAATCTCGTCCGCTGAAGCTTTCTTT	CASSLISSAEAFF
15	TRBJ1-5	TRBV6-1	NA	NA	TGTGCCAGCAGTGAAGCCCCAGGATTTAATCAGCCCCAGCATTTT	CASSEAPGFNQPQHF
12	TRBJ1-1	TRBV27	NA	TRBD1	TGTGCCACCAGGACAGGGTCCGCAGAAGCTTTCTTT	CATRTGSAEAFF
16	TRBJ2-3	TRBV5-1	once	TRBD2	TGCGCCAGCAGCTCGGATGGGGGGACTAGAGGTGATACGCAGTATTTT	CASSSDGGTRGDTQYF
20	TRBJ1-4	TRBV24-1	NA	TRBD1	TGTGCCACCAGTGAAAGGGGGACAGGCCTCACCCTAGGGCCTAATGAAAAACTGTTTTTT	CATSERGTGLTLGPNEKLFF
12	TRBJ1-1	TRBV5-4	once	NA	TGTGCCAGCAACAACCCGGGAAAAACGGCTTTCTTT	CASNNPGKTAFF
14	TRBJ2-3	TRBV23-1	NA	TRBD2	TGCGCCAGGACCACTAGCGGGGGGACAGATACGCAGTATTTT	CARTTSGGTDTQYF
15	TRBJ1-5	TRBV19	NA	TRBD1	TGTGCCAGTAGTACGCTCAATTCCAGGGGGGACTCCCAGCATTTT	CASSTLNSRGDSQHF
14	TRBJ1-1	TRBV12-5	NA	TRBD1	TGTGCTAGTGGTTTGGAGGGGGCGAACACTGAAGCTTTCTTT	CASGLEGANTEAFF
12	TRBJ1-1	TRBV6-5	NA	TRBD1	TGTGCCAGCTACCAGGGGGGCACTGAAGCTTTCTTT	CASYQGGTEAFF
16	TRBJ2-2	TRBV4-1	NA	TRBD1	TGCGCCAGCAGCGCGCTCGAAAGGGGGCTTGGCGGGGAGCTGTTTTTT	CASSALERGLGGELFF
12	TRBJ2-2	TRBV12-3/TRBV12-4	NA	NA	TGTGCCAGCACCCTTTCAGGCGGGGAGCTGTTTTTT	CASTLSGGELFF
13	TRBJ1-2	TRBV7-9	NA	NA	TGTGCCAGCAGCCCTTGGTTCGAGGGTGGCTACACCTTC	CASSPWFEGGYTF